One T cell receptor (beta chain) is described in this entry. The data were obtained in a study of blood T cell repertoires in COVID-19. Study-level background: Samples representing acute and convalescent COVID-19 were sourced from the United States, Italy and Spain. T cells, B-cell-depleted T cells, or PBMCs supplied cDNA or gDNA.

Per germline, CDR1 SNHLY and CDR2 FYNNEI. The CDR3 loop spans 15 amino acids. The V segment lost 7 bases and the J segment 7 bases; nucleotides outside the gene matches: 6. Methods used by the authors: Amplified reference gene primers provided the basis for estimating nucleated cell counts. The table came from immunoSEQ multiplex PCR; TCRdb's copy has only in-frame clones and leaves some out. The V and J calls and the clone size are those of that table, but D and trimming were determined from the DNA. Of 110,000 to 150,000 clones in the sample, around 87% are singletons; the top ten hold 3% to 3.5%. The sample taken for sequencing was peripheral blood. The receptor was derived from an older woman with active COVID-19. J is TRBJ2-2 and V is TRBV2; 13 bases line up with TRBD2. The chain's CDR3 is CASTGLAGEVGELFF. CDR3 in DNA: TGTGCCAGCACCGGACTAGCGGGAGAGGTCGGGGAGCTGTTTTTT.